These 28 T cell receptor beta chains originate from one sample sequenced in a study of T-cell reconstitution after alpha-beta-depleted transplantation in children. The TCRbeta library was prepared with unique molecular identifiers. TCRdb used MiXCR to reprocess the PCR reads, holding one entry per CDR3 protein. In the table there are some 500,000 distinct CDR3 sequences, approximately 16% of which are singletons. Material: PBMCs from the stem cell graft donor, obtained from the stem cell graft. These receptors came from a human donor who donated a stem cell graft to a child with acute lymphoblastic leukemia.

This clonotype has more than one count but fewer than ten. V and J are TRBV5-6 and TRBJ2-1; the match to TRBD2 covers 9 bases. V lost 0 bases, J lost 0 bases, and 4 bases stayed unmatched. CDR1 is SGHDT, CDR2 YYEEEE, per germline. This CDR3 comprises 17 residues. The CDR3 spells CASSLELREGSYNEQFF. CDR3 nucleotide sequence: TGTGCCAGCAGCTTGGAGTTGCGGGAGGGCTCCTACAATGAGCAGTTCTTC.

In its sample, this clonotype was seen a few times. The chain links TRBV6-1 to TRBJ2-7; 9 nucleotides match TRBD1. This CDR3 is built from 15 residues. The germline CDR1 and CDR2 sequences are MNHNS and SASEGT. J gave up 1 base and V 5 bases, and 6 bases lay outside the gene matches. In nucleotides, the CDR3 is TGTGCCAGCAGTACCGCCGGGACAGGGTCCTACGAGCAGTACTTC. It specifies CASSTAGTGSYEQYF.

This chain uses TRBV6-1 with TRBJ2-7, with 7 bases that match TRBD2. V lost 10 bases, J lost 1 base, and 13 bases stayed unmatched. The V gene's germline CDR1 is MNHNS and CDR2 SASEGT. The CDR3 extends over 15 amino acids. The CDR3 sequence: CAISKGGPSSYEQYF. The CDR3, as DNA: TGTGCCATATCTAAGGGAGGGCCTTCTTCCTACGAGCAGTACTTC.

This chain joins TRBV27 and TRBJ1-1, with D possibly being TRBD1 (6 bases). Trimming shortened V by 2 bases and J by 4 bases, and 11 bases separated the two germline ends. Germline CDR1 reads MNHEY; CDR2 reads SMNVEV (reference sequence). The CDR3 has 14 amino acids. This CDR3 reads CASSLHRAGTEAFF. The CDR3 region has the DNA TGTGCCAGCAGTTTACACAGGGCGGGCACTGAAGCTTTCTTT.

In its sample, this clonotype was seen a few times. V usage is TRBV4-2 and J usage is TRBJ2-7; D perhaps matches TRBD1 (6 bases). Per germline, CDR1 LGHNA and CDR2 YNFKEQ. V dropped 4 bases and J dropped 1 base, with 11 bases sitting between them. The CDR3 has 14 amino acids. CDR3 sequence reads: CASSLGQPSYEQYF. The CDR3, as DNA: TGTGCCAGCAGCCTCGGACAGCCTTCCTACGAGCAGTACTTC.

The chain is built from TRBV12-3 or TRBV12-4 and TRBJ1-1, with 12 bases lining up with TRBD1. This CDR3 region has 16 residues. Trimming removed 3 bases from V and 7 bases from J; junction bases left unmatched: 9. CDR3 in amino acids: CASSFGTGGFGGEAFF. CDR3 nucleotide sequence: TGTGCCAGCAGTTTCGGGACAGGGGGCTTTGGTGGTGAAGCTTTCTTT.

The chain is built from TRBV7-8 and TRBJ1-2; 9 bases map to TRBD1. Per the germline V gene, CDR1 is SGHVS and CDR2 is FQNEAQ. J lost 8 bases, V lost 5 bases, and 3 bases had no gene match. The CDR3 length is 12 residues. The CDR3 spells CASSRQGEGYTF. In DNA, the CDR3 is TGTGCCAGCAGCCGACAGGGGGAGGGCTACACCTTC.

A few counts support this clonotype. The junction shows a germline mismatch at one end, possibly a read error. The chain is built from TRBV29-1 and TRBJ2-7; tentatively, D is TRBD1 (5 bases). This CDR3 contains 11 residues. Germline CDR1 reads SQVTM; CDR2 reads ANQGSEA. The CDR3 spells CSVEDSGQKDF. CDR3 sequence (DNA): TGCAGCGTTGAAGATTCAGGGCAGAAGGACTTC.

This clonotype was counted a few times. This chain connects TRBV20-1 to TRBJ2-7; weak D call: TRBD1 (6 bases). Germline CDR1 and CDR2: DFQATT and SNEGSKA (reference sequence). The CDR3 has 11 amino acids. Trimming removed 8 bases from V and 3 bases from J, with 11 bases in between. The CDR3 bases are TGCAGTACCGACAGGTTCTACGAGCAGTACTTC. Translating it yields CSTDRFYEQYF.

V gene TRBV2 combines with J gene TRBJ1-1; 8 nucleotides line up with TRBD1. The trim removed 6 bases at V and 5 bases at J, leaving 11 bases unmatched. Per germline, CDR1 SNHLY and CDR2 FYNNEI. This CDR3 contains 15 residues. The CDR3 DNA reads TGTGCCAGCAGGCCGGACAGGGCAGGGAGTACTGAAGCTTTCTTT. Its translation: CASRPDRAGSTEAFF.

The chain uses TRBV4-1 and TRBJ2-7; 8 nucleotides agree with TRBD1. The CDR3 loop spans 16 amino acids. With 4 bases clipped from V and 1 base from J, the junction kept 9 bases outside the gene matches. In germline, CDR1 is MGHRA, CDR2 YSYEKL. Here the CDR3 DNA reads TGCGCCAGCAGCCGAACGACAGGGGACCCTTCCTACGAGCAGTACTTC. Translating gives CASSRTTGDPSYEQYF.

The chain recombines TRBV27 with TRBJ1-2; D gene uncertain. The germline gives CDR1 MNHEY, CDR2 SMNVEV (reference sequence). There are 15 residues in the CDR3. V was shortened by 5 bases and J by 7 bases, with 20 bases between the two germline ends. Here the CDR3 DNA reads TGTGCCAGCAGTCCAAACAATCCCGGAAGGGCTGGCTACACCTTC. Its protein is CASSPNNPGRAGYTF.

The sample holds a few counts of this clonotype. This sequence joins TRBV7-6 and TRBJ2-7; TRBD1 agrees at 9 bases. This CDR3 has 13 residues. Germline V CDR1 and CDR2: SGHVS, FNYEAQ. J gave up 6 bases and V 2 bases, and 2 bases lay outside the gene matches. CDR3: CASSLTDRGEQYF. Here the CDR3 DNA reads TGTGCCAGCAGCTTAACGGACAGGGGCGAGCAGTACTTC.

V is TRBV27 and J is TRBJ2-3, with TRBD2 matching 9 bases. CDR1 MNHEY and CDR2 SMNVEV come from the germline V gene (reference sequence). J was trimmed by 5 bases and V by 2 bases; bases with no gene match: 20. This CDR3 contains 20 residues. CDR3: CASSLRQRGLAGYRGDTQYF. The CDR3 nucleotides read TGTGCCAGCAGTTTACGTCAGCGGGGCCTAGCGGGATATCGGGGAGATACGCAGTATTTT.

The chain carries TRBV2 and TRBJ1-2, with 10 bases that match TRBD1. Germline trimming cut 5 bases from V and 8 bases from J; bases unmatched to any gene: 14. Germline V gene lookup returns CDR1 SNHLY and CDR2 FYNNEI. The CDR3 consists of 16 residues. CDR3 DNA sequence: TGTGCCAGCAGTAAAAAGGTTAGACAGGGGGCGCGAGGCTACACCTTC. Protein sequence: CASSKKVRQGARGYTF.

There are many counts of this clonotype. V is TRBV9 and J is TRBJ2-5; possible D gene TRBD2, 5 bases. The CDR3 contains 14 residues. V was clipped by 6 bases and J by 1 base, with 13 bases between them. CDR1 SGDLS and CDR2 YYNGEE come from the germline V gene. This CDR3 is CASTTITSQETQYF. The CDR3 nucleotides read TGTGCCAGCACTACTATCACTAGCCAAGAGACCCAGTACTTC.

V gene TRBV20-1 combines with J gene TRBJ2-7; D not resolved. The germline CDR1 and CDR2 sequences are DFQATT and SNEGSKA (reference sequence). The CDR3 extends over 14 amino acids. Trimming shortened V by 5 bases and J by 0 bases, and 14 bases separated the two germline ends. CDR3 nucleotides: TGCAGTGCTGTTATAGTAGAACTCTCCTACGAGCAGTACTTC. Translated: CSAVIVELSYEQYF.

The gene calls are TRBV5-1 and TRBJ1-1; 8 bases are shared with TRBD1. The CDR3 has 14 amino acids. The junction had 8 bases not matched to a gene; V was cut back by 3 bases and J by 7 bases. In germline, CDR1 is SGHRS, CDR2 YFSETQ. The CDR3 DNA reads TGCGCCAGCAGCTACTACCAGGGGGCAAGTGAAGCTTTCTTT. Protein product: CASSYYQGASEAFF.

The chain employs TRBV6-1 and TRBJ2-3; TRBD2 aligns across 12 bases. CDR3 length: 18 amino acids. The germline V gene encodes CDR1 MNHNS and CDR2 SASEGT. Unmatched junction bases numbered 10, after V lost 6 bases and J lost 0 bases. CDR3 region: CASRASGRAVKSTDTQYF. For the CDR3, the DNA is TGTGCCAGCAGAGCTAGCGGGAGGGCCGTTAAAAGCACAGATACGCAGTATTTT.

This clonotype was detected a few times. This sequence joins TRBV13 and TRBJ2-7; 7 positions agree with TRBD1. The V and J ends lost 2 bases and 5 bases, in that order; junction bases with no gene match: 9. The CDR3 contains 15 residues. Germline-derived CDR1 and CDR2 are PRHDT and FYEKMQ (reference sequence). CDR3: CASSLRGAGGHEQYF. DNA for the CDR3: TGTGCCAGCAGCTTACGTGGGGCAGGGGGACACGAGCAGTACTTC.

This clonotype came up a few times. This sequence joins TRBV5-6 and TRBJ1-5, with a weak D call TRBD1 (6 bases). V lost 4 bases, J lost 7 bases, and 18 bases lay in between. This CDR3 spans 15 amino acids. Germline V CDR1 and CDR2: SGHDT, YYEEEE. CDR3 bases: TGTGCCAGCAGCCGTTGGGGGGCATCGGGACAGCCCCAGCATTTT. Its protein product is CASSRWGASGQPQHF.

The chain employs TRBV15 and TRBJ2-3; D is undetermined. This CDR3 is 12 amino acids long. Germline loops: CDR1 LNHNV, CDR2 YYDKDF (reference sequence). The ends were cut back, 3 bases at V and 4 bases at J, with 5 bases in the middle. Here the CDR3 DNA reads TGTGCCACCAGCAGCCACTCAGATACGCAGTATTTT. Translated, it gives CATSSHSDTQYF.

The J gene is TRBJ2-1, the V gene TRBV2, with 9 bases that match TRBD2. The germline V gene encodes CDR1 SNHLY and CDR2 FYNNEI. J lost 3 bases, V lost 2 bases, and 5 bases had no gene match. The CDR3 covers 16 residues. CDR3 nucleotide sequence: TGTGCCAGCAGTGAAATCGGACTAGCGAACTACAATGAGCAGTTCTTC. Its translation is CASSEIGLANYNEQFF.

The chain joins TRBV5-1 to TRBJ1-1, with D possibly matching TRBD1 (6 bases). Trimming took 1 base from V and 2 from J, leaving 18 bases between them. This CDR3 region has 17 residues. The V gene's germline CDR1 is SGHRS and CDR2 YFSETQ. The CDR3 DNA reads as TGCGCCAGCAGCTTGAGGGATCAGGGGATGGTAAACACTGAAGCTTTCTTT. Amino acids: CASSLRDQGMVNTEAFF.

This clonotype has just a few counts. The gene calls are TRBV11-3 and TRBJ2-1; possibly TRBD1 for D (5 bases). The length of the CDR3 is 15 residues. Germline assignment: CDR1 SGHNT and CDR2 YENEEA. The germline V and J ends were trimmed by 5 bases and 7 bases, with 18 bases remaining between them. The CDR3 loop is CASSRRRGAGNEQFF. The CDR3 DNA sequence: TGTGCCAGCAGCCGCCGAAGGGGCGCAGGAAATGAGCAGTTCTTC.

This clonotype was found a few times. The rearrangement uses TRBV9 and TRBJ2-3; D unclear. Trimming left V 0 bases short and J 3 bases short, with 5 bases between. The CDR3 extends over 13 amino acids. Germline CDR1 SGDLS, CDR2 YYNGEE. The CDR3 loop reads CASSVVGTDTQYF. In DNA form, the CDR3 reads TGTGCCAGCAGCGTAGTGGGGACAGATACGCAGTATTTT.

To note about this clonotype: Given the absence of the conserved phenylalanine or tryptophan at the CDR3 end, a read error is likely. This sequence joins TRBV12-3 or TRBV12-4 and TRBJ1-1; perhaps TRBD1 as D (5 bases). The CDR3 is 13 residues long. The V gene lost 3 bases and the J gene lost 5 bases, with 10 bases spanning the gap. The CDR3, as DNA: TGTGCCAGCAGTTTGATGGGGCAAACTGAAGCTTTCTCT. Protein product: CASSLMGQTEAFS.

The chain carries TRBV12-3 or TRBV12-4 and TRBJ2-1; 8 bases agree with TRBD1. CDR3 length: 16 amino acids. The trim removed 6 bases at V and 4 bases at J, leaving 11 bases unmatched. This CDR3 reads CASSPPGTGAYNEQFF. The CDR3 DNA sequence: TGTGCCAGCAGCCCTCCCGGGACAGGAGCTTACAATGAGCAGTTCTTC.